This T cell receptor (beta chain) was sequenced for a study of CD8 T cells in Susac syndrome (dated by TCRdb to 2018 to 2020). Regarding the study in general: Of the Susac syndrome patients who were sequenced, more than five had clinically active disease and about eight were in clinical remission. Whether CD8+ T cell activation and differentiation in Susac syndrome was antigen driven was tested using repertoire sequencing. At blood withdrawal, Susac syndrome patients were either therapy-naive, taking corticosteroids (in some cases with IVIg as well), or taking IVIg alone. The clonality of the CD8+ T cell repertoire was compared across 12 healthy donors, some 14 Susac syndrome patients and 15 multiple sclerosis patients.

This clonotype has a single count. Its antigen specificity is not known. No clone much larger than this one lies a single base away; base qualities are absent. Just one read gives weak support. Compared with germline, V lacks 3 bases and J lacks 3 bases; bases without a gene match: 7. According to the germline V gene, CDR1 reads MRHNA and CDR2 reads SNTAGT. Its CDR3 holds 16 amino acids, cysteine through phenylalanine. Only the CDR3 portion is preserved as DNA: 48 bases, with reading frame beginning at the first base. RNA was extracted using the RNeasy kit, and roughly 0.5 to 1 microgram was reverse transcribed with random hexamers. The immunoSEQ multiplex PCR assay, covering 54 Vbeta and 13 Jbeta segments, was used to amplify TCR beta CDR3 regions. Bias from PCR amplification was corrected by using a synthetic template baseline for primer optimization and for computational correction. On the study's bioinformatics: Reads were annotated to V, D and J genes according to IMGT and were analyzed with immunoSEQ Analyzer, with only productive sequences retained. Clonality was computed as one minus Shannon entropy normalized by log2 of the number of productive unique sequences. For each patient and control, public and private clones were evaluated within the 100 most prevalent clones. Clones were defined as Susac-specific when absent from the healthy and MS cohorts, from roughly 1,100 published viral clones and from other ImmuneACCESS disease sequences. TCRdb's own reprocessing of the public reads used fastp at Q25 and MiXCR and kept productive beta chains. Rows are combined by CDR3 protein, so each entry shows the most common genes and DNA. These V and J calls are TCRdb output, not the study's own analysis. In this sample the table shows about 130,000 distinct CDR3 sequences, 90% to 95% of which occur a single time. The ten largest account for about 0.2% of the sample.

Peripheral blood CD8+ and CD4+ T cells from healthy donors, Susac syndrome patients and multiple sclerosis patients were profiled using high-throughput TCR beta sequencing. The Susac syndrome patients fulfilled recently defined diagnostic criteria for definite or probable disease. Bulk CD8+ and CD4+ T cells were purified magnetically by negative isolation, whereas CD8+ TEMRA cells were enriched by FACS. Blood was drawn into EDTA tubes, processed within 24 hours, and PBMCs were isolated by density gradient centrifugation. PBMCs destined for TCR sequencing were cryopreserved in liquid nitrogen and later thawed in a 37 °C water bath. The sorted or isolated CD4+, CD8+ and CD8+ TEMRA cells had a purity of 90% or higher. Here is what the overall study found, with its caveats: The number of individuals in the TCR sequencing and HLA analysis was recognized as being relatively small. In the total CD8+ and CD8+ TEMRA repertoires, about 16 and five Susac-specific public clones, respectively, were identified. Susac syndrome CD8+ repertoires showed clonal expansion, highest in CD8+ TEMRA cells and greater in clinically active than remitting patients.

This chain is built from TRBV6-4 and TRBJ2-2; TRBD1 aligns with 7 central bases. The sample was CD8+ T cells from PBMCs. This clonotype was sampled from a human donor with Susac syndrome. Here is the DNA: TGTGCCAGCAGTGAGACAGGGTCGATTGACACCGGGGAGCTGTTTTTT. It is translated as CASSETGSIDTGELFF.